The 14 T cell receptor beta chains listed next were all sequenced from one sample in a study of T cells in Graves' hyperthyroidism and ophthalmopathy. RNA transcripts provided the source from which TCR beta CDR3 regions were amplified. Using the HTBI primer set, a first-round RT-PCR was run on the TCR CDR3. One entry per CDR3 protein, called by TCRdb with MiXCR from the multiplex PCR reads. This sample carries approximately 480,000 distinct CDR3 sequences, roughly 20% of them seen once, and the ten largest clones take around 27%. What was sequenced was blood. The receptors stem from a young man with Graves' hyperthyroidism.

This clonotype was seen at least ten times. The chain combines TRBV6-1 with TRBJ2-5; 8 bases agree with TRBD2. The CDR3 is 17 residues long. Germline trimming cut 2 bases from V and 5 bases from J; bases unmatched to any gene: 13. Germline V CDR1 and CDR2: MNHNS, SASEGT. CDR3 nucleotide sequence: TGTGCCAGCAGTGAACCCCAGGTTTTGGCGGGGGGCGAGACCCAGTACTTC. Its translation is CASSEPQVLAGGETQYF.

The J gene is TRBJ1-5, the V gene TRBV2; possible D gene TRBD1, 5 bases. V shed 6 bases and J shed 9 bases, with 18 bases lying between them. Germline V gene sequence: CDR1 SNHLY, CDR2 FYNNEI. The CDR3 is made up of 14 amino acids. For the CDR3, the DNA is TGTGCCAGCAGGGCTGGACACGACGTGTGGCCCCAGCATTTT. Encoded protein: CASRAGHDVWPQHF.

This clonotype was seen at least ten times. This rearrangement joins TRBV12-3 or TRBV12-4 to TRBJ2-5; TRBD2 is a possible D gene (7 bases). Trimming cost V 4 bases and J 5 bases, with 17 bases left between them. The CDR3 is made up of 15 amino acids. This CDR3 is CASSSSTGGLETQYF. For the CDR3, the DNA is TGTGCCAGCAGTTCGAGTACGGGGGGCCTGGAGACCCAGTACTTC.

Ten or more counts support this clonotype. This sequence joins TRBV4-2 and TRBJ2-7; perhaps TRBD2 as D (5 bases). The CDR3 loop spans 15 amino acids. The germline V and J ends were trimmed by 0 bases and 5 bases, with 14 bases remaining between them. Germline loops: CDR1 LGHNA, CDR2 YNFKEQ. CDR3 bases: TGTGCCAGCAGCCAAGATATTGGAGCGGTCGACGAGCAGTACTTC. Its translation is CASSQDIGAVDEQYF.

CDR3 sequence reads: CASRGGTGRAYNSPLHF. The CDR3 DNA follows: TGTGCCAGCAGAGGGGGGACAGGCAGGGCCTATAATTCACCCCTCCACTTT. The rearrangement joins TRBV28 to TRBJ1-6; 8 bases align to TRBD1. This CDR3 has 17 amino acids. Trimming cost V 6 bases and J 2 bases; bases outside gene matches: 9. From germline, CDR1 is MDHEN and CDR2 SYDVKM.

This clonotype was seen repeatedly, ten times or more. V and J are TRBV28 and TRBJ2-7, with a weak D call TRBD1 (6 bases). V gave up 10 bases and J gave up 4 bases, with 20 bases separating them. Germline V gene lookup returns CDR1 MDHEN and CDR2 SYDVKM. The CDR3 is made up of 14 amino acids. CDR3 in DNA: TGTGCCACCTTAAAGCAGGGGTGGCTATACGAGCAGTACTTC. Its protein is CATLKQGWLYEQYF.

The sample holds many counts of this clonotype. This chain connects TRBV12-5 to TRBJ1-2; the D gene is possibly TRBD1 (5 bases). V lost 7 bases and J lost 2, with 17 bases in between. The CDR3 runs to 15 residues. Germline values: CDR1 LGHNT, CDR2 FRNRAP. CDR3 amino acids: CASAQDGQGNYGYTF. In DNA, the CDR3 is TGTGCTAGTGCCCAAGACGGGCAGGGCAACTATGGCTACACCTTC.

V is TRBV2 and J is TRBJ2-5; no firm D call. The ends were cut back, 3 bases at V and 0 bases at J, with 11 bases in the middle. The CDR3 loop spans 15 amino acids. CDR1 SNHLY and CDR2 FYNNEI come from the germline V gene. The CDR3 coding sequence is TGTGCCAGCAGTGAGTTCGGCGTAAACCAAGAGACCCAGTACTTC. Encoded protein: CASSEFGVNQETQYF.

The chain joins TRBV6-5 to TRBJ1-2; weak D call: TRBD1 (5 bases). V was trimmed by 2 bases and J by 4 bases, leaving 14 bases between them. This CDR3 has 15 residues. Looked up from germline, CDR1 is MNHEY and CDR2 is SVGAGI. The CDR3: CASSYGGGSSYGYTF. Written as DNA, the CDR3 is TGTGCCAGCAGTTACGGGGGAGGGAGTTCCTATGGCTACACCTTC.

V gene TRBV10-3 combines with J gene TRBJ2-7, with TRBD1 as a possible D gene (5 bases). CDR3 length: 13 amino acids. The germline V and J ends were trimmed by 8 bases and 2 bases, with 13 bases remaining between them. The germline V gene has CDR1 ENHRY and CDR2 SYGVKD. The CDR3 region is CAIRQGATYEQYF. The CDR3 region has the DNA TGTGCCATCCGTCAAGGGGCCACCTACGAGCAGTACTTC.

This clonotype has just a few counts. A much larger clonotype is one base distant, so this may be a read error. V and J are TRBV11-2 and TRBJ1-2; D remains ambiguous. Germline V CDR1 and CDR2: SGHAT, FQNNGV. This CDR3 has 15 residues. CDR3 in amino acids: CARSLDKGLIYGYTF. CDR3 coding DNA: TGTGCCCGCAGCTTAGATAAGGGCCTCATCTATGGCTACACCTTC.

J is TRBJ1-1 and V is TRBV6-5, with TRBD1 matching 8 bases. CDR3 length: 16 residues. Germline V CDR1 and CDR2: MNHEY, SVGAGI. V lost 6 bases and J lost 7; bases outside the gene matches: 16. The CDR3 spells CASSLYPTTGVLEAFF. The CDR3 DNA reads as TGTGCCAGCAGCTTATATCCCACGACAGGGGTCCTTGAAGCTTTCTTT.

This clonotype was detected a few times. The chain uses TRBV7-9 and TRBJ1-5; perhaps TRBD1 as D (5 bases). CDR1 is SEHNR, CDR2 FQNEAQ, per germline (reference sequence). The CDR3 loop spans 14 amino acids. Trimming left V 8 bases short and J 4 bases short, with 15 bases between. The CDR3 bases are TGTGCCAGCGGATTACTGGGGGGTAATCAGCCCCAGCATTTT. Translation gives CASGLLGGNQPQHF.

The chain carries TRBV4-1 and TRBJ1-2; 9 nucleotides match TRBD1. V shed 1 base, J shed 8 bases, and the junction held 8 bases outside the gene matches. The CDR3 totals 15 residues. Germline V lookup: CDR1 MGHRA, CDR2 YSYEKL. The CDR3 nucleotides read TGCGCCAGCAGCCAAGTAACCGGGACAGGGTACGGCTACACCTTC. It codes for CASSQVTGTGYGYTF.